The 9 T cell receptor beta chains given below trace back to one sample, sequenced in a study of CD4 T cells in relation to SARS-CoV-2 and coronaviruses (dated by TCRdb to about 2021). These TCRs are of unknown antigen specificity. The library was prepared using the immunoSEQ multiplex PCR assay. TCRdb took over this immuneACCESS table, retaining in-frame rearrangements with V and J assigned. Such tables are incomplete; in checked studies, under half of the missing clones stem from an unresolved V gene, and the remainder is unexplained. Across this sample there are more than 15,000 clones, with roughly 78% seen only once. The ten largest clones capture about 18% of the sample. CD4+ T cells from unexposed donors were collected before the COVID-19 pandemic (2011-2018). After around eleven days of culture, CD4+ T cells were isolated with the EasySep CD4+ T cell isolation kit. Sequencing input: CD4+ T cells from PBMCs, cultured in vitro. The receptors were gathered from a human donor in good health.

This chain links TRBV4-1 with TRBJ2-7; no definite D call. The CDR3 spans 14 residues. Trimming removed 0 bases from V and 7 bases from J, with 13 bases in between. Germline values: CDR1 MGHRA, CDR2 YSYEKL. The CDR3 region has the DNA TGCGCCAGCAGCCAAGATGGGCCTCCGAGGGAGCAGTACTTC. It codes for CASSQDGPPREQYF.

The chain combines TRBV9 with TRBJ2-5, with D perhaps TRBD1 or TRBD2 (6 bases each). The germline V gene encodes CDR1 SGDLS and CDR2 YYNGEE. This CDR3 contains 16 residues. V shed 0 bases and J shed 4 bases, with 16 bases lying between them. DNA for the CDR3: TGTGCCAGCAGCGTAGAGGGGTTGGGGGGCCTAGAGACCCAGTACTTC. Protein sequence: CASSVEGLGGLETQYF.

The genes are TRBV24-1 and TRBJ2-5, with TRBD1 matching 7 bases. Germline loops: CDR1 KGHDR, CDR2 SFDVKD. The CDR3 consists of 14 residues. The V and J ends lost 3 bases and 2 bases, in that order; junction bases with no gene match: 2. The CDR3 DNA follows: TGTGCCACCAGTGATCCGGGACAGCAAGAGACCCAGTACTTC. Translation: CATSDPGQQETQYF.

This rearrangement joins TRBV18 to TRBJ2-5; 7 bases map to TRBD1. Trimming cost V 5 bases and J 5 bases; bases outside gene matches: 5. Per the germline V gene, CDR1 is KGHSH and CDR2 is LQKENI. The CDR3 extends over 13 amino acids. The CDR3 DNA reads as TGTGCCAGCTCAACAGGGGTTGGGGAGACCCAGTACTTC. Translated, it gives CASSTGVGETQYF.

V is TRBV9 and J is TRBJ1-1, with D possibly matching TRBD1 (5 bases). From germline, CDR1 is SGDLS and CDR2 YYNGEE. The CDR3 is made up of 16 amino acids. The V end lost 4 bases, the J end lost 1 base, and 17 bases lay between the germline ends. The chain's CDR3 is CASSSGPPGSNTEAFF. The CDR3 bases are TGTGCCAGCAGCTCGGGACCCCCTGGATCGAACACTGAAGCTTTCTTT.

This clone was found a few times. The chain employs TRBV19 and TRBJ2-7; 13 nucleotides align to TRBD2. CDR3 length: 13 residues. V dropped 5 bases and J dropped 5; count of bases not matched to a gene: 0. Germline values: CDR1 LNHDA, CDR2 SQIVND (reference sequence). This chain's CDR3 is CASSGTSGNEQYF. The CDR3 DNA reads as TGTGCCAGTAGTGGGACTAGCGGGAACGAGCAGTACTTC. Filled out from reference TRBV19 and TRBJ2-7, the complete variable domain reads DGGITQSPKYLFRKEGQNVTLSCEQNLNHDAMYWYRQDPGQGLRLIYYSQIVNDFQKGDIAEGYSVSREKKESFPLTVTSAQKNPTAFYLCASSGTSGNEQYFGPGTRLTVT.

Here the CDR3 DNA reads TGTGCCAGCAGCCCCGACAGACCCGATCGTGGGGCTGAAGCTTTCTTT. As protein: CASSPDRPDRGAEAFF. This chain links TRBV7-9 with TRBJ1-1; perhaps TRBD1 as D (5 bases). The CDR3 contains 16 residues. The V and J ends lost 5 bases and 6 bases respectively, with 22 bases between them. Germline V gene data show CDR1 as SEHNR and CDR2 as FQNEAQ (reference sequence).

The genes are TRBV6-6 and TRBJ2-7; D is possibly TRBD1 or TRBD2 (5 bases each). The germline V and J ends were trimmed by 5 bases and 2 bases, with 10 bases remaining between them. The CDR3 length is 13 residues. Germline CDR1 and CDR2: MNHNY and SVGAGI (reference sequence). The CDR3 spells CASSGDPTYEQYF. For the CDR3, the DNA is TGTGCCAGCAGTGGGGACCCCACCTACGAGCAGTACTTC.

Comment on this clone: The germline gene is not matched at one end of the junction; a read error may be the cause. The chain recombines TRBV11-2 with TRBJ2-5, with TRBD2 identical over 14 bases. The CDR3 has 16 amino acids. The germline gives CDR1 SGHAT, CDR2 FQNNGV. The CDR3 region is CASSLEGLAGVETQYF. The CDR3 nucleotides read TGTGCCAGCAGCCTAGAGGGACTAGCGGGAGTCGAGACCCAGTACTTC.